This T cell receptor beta chain was obtained from a study of blood T cell repertoires in COVID-19. Across the whole study: Sites in the United States, Italy and Spain provided acute and convalescent COVID-19 samples.

Between the trimmed V and J ends, which lost 0 bases and 6 bases, there was a span of 11 bases. The CDR3 has 14 residues. The V gene's germline CDR1 is MNHEY and CDR2 SVGAGI. Participants were placed into cohorts based on the clinical history they reported. The study recruited exposed participants who had met a COVID-19 case within 2 weeks before entry. Generated by immunoSEQ multiplex PCR, the TCRdb table keeps only in-frame clones and is missing some. The data hold some 270,000 clones, with around 93% observed a single time. The gene calls are TRBV6-5 and TRBJ1-2, with TRBD1 as a possible D gene (5 bases). This sequence originates from a man in his forties who had been exposed to COVID-19. The sample comprised PBMCs or T cells enriched from blood (not recorded which). CDR3 nucleotides: TGTGCCAGCAGTTACTCGAATTCGGGGGATGGCTACACCTTC. Its protein product is CASSYSNSGDGYTF.